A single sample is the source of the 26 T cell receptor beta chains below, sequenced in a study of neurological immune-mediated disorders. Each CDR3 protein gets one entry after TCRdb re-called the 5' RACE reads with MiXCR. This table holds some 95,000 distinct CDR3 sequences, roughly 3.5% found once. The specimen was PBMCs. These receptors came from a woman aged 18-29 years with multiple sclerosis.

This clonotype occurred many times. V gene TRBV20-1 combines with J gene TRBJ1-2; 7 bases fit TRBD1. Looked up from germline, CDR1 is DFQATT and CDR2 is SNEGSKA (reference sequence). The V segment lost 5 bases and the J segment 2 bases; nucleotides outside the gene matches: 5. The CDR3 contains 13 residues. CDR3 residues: CSAAGTENYGYTF. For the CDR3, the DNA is TGCAGTGCTGCCGGGACAGAAAACTATGGCTACACCTTC.

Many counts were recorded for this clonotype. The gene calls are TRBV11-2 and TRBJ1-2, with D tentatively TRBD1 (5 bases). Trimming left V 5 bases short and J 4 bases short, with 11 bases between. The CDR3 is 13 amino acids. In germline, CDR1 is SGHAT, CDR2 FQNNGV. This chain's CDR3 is CASSPGTVYGYTF. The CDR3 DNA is TGTGCCAGCAGCCCGGGGACGGTCTATGGCTACACCTTC.

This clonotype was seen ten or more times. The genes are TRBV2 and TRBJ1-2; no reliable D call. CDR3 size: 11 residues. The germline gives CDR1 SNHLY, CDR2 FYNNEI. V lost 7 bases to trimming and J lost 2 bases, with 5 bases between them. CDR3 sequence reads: CASNANYGYTF. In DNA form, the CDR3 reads TGTGCCAGCAACGCCAACTATGGCTACACCTTC.

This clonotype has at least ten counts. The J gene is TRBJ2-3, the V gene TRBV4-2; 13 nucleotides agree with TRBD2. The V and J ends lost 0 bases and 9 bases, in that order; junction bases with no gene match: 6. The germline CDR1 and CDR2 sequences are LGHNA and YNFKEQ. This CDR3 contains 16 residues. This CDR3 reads CASSQDLETSGRTQYF. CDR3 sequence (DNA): TGTGCCAGCAGCCAAGATCTCGAGACTAGCGGGAGGACGCAGTATTTT.

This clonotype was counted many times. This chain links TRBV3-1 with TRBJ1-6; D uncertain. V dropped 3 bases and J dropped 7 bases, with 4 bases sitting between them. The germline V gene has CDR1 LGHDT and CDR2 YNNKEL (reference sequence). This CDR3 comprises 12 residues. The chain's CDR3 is CASSHGNSPLHF. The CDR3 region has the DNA TGTGCCAGCAGCCACGGCAATTCACCCCTCCACTTT.

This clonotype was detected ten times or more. CDR3 sequence (DNA): TGTGCCATCAGTGACGGGGGGGTTGCCTACGAGCAGTACTTC. Translated, it gives CAISDGGVAYEQYF. V is TRBV10-3 and J is TRBJ2-7; TRBD2 matches 8 bases. The V segment lost 3 bases and the J segment 2 bases; nucleotides outside the gene matches: 3. Germline values: CDR1 ENHRY, CDR2 SYGVKD. The CDR3 extends over 14 amino acids.

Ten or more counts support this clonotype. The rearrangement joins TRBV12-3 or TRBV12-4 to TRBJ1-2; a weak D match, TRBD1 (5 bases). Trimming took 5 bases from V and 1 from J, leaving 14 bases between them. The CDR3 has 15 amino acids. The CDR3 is CASSPGAVFNYGYTF. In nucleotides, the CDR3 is TGTGCCAGCAGTCCCGGGGCGGTGTTTAACTATGGCTACACCTTC.

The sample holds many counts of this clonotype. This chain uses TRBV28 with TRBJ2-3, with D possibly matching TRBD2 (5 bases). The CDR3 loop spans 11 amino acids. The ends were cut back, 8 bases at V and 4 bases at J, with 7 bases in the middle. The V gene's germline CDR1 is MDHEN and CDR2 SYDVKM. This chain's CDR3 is CASGAADTQYF. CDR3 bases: TGTGCCAGCGGAGCGGCAGATACGCAGTATTTT.

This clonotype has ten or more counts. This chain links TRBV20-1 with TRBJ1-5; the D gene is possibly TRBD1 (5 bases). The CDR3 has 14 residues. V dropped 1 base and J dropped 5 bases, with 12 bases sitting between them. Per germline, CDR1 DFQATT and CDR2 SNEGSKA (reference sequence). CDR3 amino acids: CSARGGTTDQPQHF. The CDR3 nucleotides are TGCAGTGCTAGAGGAGGGACCACGGATCAGCCCCAGCATTTT.

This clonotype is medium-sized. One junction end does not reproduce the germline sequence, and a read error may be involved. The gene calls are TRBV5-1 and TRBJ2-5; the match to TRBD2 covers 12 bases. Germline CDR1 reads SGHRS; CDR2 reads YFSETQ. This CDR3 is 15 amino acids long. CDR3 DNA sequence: TGTGCCAGCAGCCCAGGGACTAGCGGGCAAGAGACCCAGTACTTC. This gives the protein CASSPGTSGQETQYF.

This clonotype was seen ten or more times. The CDR3 sequence: CSARARGTSQETQYF. CDR3 coding DNA: TGCAGTGCTAGAGCCCGGGGTACTAGCCAGGAGACCCAGTACTTC. The chain carries TRBV20-1 and TRBJ2-5; TRBD2 might be the D (6 bases). CDR3 length: 15 amino acids. Per germline, CDR1 DFQATT and CDR2 SNEGSKA (reference sequence). The germline V and J ends were trimmed by 1 base and 5 bases, with 17 bases remaining between them.

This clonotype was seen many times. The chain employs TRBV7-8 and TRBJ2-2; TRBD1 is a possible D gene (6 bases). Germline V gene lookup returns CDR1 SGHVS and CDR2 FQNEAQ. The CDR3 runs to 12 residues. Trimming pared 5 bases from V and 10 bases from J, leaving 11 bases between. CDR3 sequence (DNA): TGTGCCAGCAGCCCAGGGGCCCAGGAGCTGTTTTTT. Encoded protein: CASSPGAQELFF.

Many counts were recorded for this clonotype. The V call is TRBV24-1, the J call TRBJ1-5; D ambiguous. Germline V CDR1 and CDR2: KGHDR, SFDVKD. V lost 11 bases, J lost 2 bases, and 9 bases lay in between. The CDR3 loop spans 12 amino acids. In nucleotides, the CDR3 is TGTGCCAAGCGGCAGGGCAATCAGCCCCAGCATTTT. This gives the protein CAKRQGNQPQHF.

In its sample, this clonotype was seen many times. In nucleotides, the CDR3 is TGTGCCAGCAGTCCCGGGGTAGCGGGCGAGCAGTACTTC. Its protein product is CASSPGVAGEQYF. The rearrangement uses TRBV2 and TRBJ2-7; TRBD2 agrees at 7 bases. The CDR3 totals 13 residues. Germline V gene data show CDR1 as SNHLY and CDR2 as FYNNEI. J lost 6 bases, V lost 5 bases, and 7 bases had no gene match.

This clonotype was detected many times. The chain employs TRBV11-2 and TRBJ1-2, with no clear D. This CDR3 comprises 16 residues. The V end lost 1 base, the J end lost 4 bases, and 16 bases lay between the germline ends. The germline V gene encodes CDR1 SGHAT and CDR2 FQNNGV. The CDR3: CASSLAEGSGSYGYTF. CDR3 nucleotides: TGTGCCAGCAGCTTAGCCGAGGGATCGGGCAGCTATGGCTACACCTTC. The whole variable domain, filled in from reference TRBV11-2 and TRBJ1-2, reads EAGVAQSPRYKIIEKRQSVAFWCNPISGHATLYWYQQILGQGPKLLIQFQNNGVVDDSQLPKDRFSAERLKGVDSTLKIQPAKLEDSAVYLCASSLAEGSGSYGYTFGSGTRLTVV.

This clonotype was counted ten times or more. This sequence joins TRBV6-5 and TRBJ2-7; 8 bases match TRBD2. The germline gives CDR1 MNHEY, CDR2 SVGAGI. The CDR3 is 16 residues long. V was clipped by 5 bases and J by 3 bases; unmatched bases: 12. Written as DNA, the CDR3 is TGTGCCAGCAGTATCCGAGTAGCGGGGCCTGTCTACGAGCAGTACTTC. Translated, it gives CASSIRVAGPVYEQYF.

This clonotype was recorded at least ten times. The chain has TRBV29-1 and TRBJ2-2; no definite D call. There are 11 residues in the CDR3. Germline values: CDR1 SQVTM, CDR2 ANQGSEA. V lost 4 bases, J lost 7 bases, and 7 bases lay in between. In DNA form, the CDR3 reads TGCAGCGTTGGAGCCGGCGGGGAGCTGTTTTTT. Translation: CSVGAGGELFF.

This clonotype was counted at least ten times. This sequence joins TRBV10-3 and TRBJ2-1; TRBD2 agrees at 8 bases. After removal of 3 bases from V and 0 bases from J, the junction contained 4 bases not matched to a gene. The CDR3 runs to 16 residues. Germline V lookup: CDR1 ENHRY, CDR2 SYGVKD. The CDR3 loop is CAISESGGSSYNEQFF. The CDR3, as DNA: TGTGCCATCAGTGAAAGCGGGGGCAGCTCCTACAATGAGCAGTTCTTC.

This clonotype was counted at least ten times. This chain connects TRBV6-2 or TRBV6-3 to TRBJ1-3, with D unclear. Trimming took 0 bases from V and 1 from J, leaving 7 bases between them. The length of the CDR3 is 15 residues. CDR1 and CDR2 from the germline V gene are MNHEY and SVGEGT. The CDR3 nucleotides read TGTGCCAGCAGTTACTCGAAGAAATCTGGAAACACCATATATTTT. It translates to CASSYSKKSGNTIYF.

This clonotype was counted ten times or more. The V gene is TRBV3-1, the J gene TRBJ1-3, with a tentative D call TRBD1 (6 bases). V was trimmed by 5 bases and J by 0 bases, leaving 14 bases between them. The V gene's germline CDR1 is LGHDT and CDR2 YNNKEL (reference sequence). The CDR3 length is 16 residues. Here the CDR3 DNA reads TGTGCCAGCAGCGAACCAACAGGGTTCTCTGGAAACACCATATATTTT. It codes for CASSEPTGFSGNTIYF.

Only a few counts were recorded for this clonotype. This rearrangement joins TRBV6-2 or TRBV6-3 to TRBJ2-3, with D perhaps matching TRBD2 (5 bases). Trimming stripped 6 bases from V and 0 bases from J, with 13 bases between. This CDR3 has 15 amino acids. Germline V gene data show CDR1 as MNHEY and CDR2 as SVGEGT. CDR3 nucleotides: TGTGCCAGCAGGGACTTACCAGCTAGCACAGATACGCAGTATTTT. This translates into CASRDLPASTDTQYF.

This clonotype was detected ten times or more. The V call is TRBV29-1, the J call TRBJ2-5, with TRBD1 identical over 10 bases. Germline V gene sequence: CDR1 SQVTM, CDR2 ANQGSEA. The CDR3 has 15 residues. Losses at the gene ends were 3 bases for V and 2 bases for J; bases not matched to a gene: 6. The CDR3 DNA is TGCAGCGTTGAGAGGACAGGGGGAACACAAGAGACCCAGTACTTC. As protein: CSVERTGGTQETQYF.

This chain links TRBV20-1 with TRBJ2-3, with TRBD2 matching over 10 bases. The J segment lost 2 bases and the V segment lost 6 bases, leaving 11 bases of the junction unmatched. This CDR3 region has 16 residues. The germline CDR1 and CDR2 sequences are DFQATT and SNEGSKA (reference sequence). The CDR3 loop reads CSALPLLAGATDTQYF. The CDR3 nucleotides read TGCAGTGCCCTACCCCTCCTAGCGGGAGCCACAGATACGCAGTATTTT.

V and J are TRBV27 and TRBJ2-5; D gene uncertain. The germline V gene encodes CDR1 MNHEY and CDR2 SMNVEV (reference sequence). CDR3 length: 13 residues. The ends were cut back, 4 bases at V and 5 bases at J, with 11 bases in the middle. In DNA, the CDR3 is TGTGCCAGCAGTTCCCCCTTTTGGGAGACCCAGTACTTC. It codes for CASSSPFWETQYF.

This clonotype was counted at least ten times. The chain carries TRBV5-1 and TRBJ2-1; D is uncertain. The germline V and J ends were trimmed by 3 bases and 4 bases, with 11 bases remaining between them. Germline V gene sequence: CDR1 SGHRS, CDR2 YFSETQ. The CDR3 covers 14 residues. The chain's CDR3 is CASSSPPAYNEQFF. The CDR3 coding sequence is TGCGCCAGCAGCTCCCCCCCCGCATACAATGAGCAGTTCTTC.

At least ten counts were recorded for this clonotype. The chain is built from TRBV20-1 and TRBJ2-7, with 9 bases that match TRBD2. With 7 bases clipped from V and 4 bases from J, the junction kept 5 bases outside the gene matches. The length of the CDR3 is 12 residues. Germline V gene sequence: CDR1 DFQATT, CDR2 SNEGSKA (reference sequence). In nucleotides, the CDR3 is TGCAGTGTAGGTAGCGGGAGTTACGAGCAGTACTTC. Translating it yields CSVGSGSYEQYF.